Listed here are 6 T cell receptor beta chains from one sample, sequenced in a study of identical twins. TCRdb used MiXCR to reprocess the 5' RACE reads, holding one entry per CDR3 protein. The data hold 350,000 to 600,000 distinct CDR3 sequences, with 14% observed a single time. The data were also submitted as part of a second study, on yellow fever vaccine responses in identical twins.

Sequenced material: CD4+ T cells sorted from blood. The origin of the receptors is a young woman in good health.

The chain uses TRBV7-9 and TRBJ1-1, with 8 nucleotides matching TRBD1. CDR1 is SEHNR, CDR2 FQNEAQ, per germline (reference sequence). The J segment lost 5 bases and the V segment lost 6 bases, leaving 8 bases of the junction unmatched. The CDR3 is 14 amino acids. The CDR3 DNA sequence: TGTGCCAGCAGTTCACAGGGGGATGGGACTGAAGCTTTCTTT. This translates into CASSSQGDGTEAFF.

This clonotype was observed a handful of times. The genes are TRBV20-1 and TRBJ2-5, with D possibly TRBD1 on 5 matching bases. Trimming stripped 1 base from V and 5 bases from J, with 14 bases between. Germline lookup yields CDR1 DFQATT and CDR2 SNEGSKA (reference sequence). This CDR3 is built from 14 residues. The CDR3 loop is CSARVSRAVETQYF. CDR3 DNA sequence: TGCAGTGCTAGAGTGAGCAGGGCGGTTGAGACCCAGTACTTC.

In this sample, this clonotype turned up a few times. The V gene is TRBV18, the J gene TRBJ2-7; 10 bases match TRBD2. This CDR3 region has 16 residues. V shed 1 base and J 2 bases; nucleotides not matched to a gene: 5. The germline gives CDR1 KGHSH, CDR2 LQKENI. Here the CDR3 reads CASSPLGTSVTYEQYF. CDR3 sequence (DNA): TGTGCCAGCTCACCACTCGGGACTAGCGTCACCTACGAGCAGTACTTC.

The chain uses TRBV29-1 and TRBJ2-7; D is possibly TRBD1 (5 bases). The germline CDR1 and CDR2 sequences are SQVTM and ANQGSEA. The CDR3 consists of 15 residues. V was pared by 4 bases and J by 0 bases, with 16 bases between. The CDR3 region has the DNA TGCAGCGTTGTTGTTGACAGCCACATCTCCTACGAGCAGTACTTC. Translation gives CSVVVDSHISYEQYF.

This chain connects TRBV5-6 to TRBJ2-3; D may match TRBD1 or TRBD2 (7 bases each). Trimming cost V 1 base and J 2 bases, with 14 bases left between them. Germline V gene data show CDR1 as SGHDT and CDR2 as YYEEEE. The CDR3 runs to 16 residues. The CDR3 spells CASSLFPGGDTDTQYF. CDR3 DNA: TGTGCCAGCAGCTTGTTTCCAGGGGGGGACACAGATACGCAGTATTTT.

In this sample, this clonotype turned up a few times. V gene TRBV11-2 combines with J gene TRBJ2-5, with TRBD1 matching 9 bases. The length of the CDR3 is 16 residues. Germline-derived CDR1 and CDR2 are SGHAT and FQNNGV. V lost 1 base and J lost 3; bases outside the gene matches: 6. CDR3 sequence: CASSLGTGGKEETQYF. As DNA, the CDR3 is TGTGCCAGCAGCTTAGGAACAGGGGGCAAGGAAGAGACCCAGTACTTC. The whole variable domain, filled in from reference TRBV11-2 and TRBJ2-5, reads EAGVAQSPRYKIIEKRQSVAFWCNPISGHATLYWYQQILGQGPKLLIQFQNNGVVDDSQLPKDRFSAERLKGVDSTLKIQPAKLEDSAVYLCASSLGTGGKEETQYFGPGTRLLVL.